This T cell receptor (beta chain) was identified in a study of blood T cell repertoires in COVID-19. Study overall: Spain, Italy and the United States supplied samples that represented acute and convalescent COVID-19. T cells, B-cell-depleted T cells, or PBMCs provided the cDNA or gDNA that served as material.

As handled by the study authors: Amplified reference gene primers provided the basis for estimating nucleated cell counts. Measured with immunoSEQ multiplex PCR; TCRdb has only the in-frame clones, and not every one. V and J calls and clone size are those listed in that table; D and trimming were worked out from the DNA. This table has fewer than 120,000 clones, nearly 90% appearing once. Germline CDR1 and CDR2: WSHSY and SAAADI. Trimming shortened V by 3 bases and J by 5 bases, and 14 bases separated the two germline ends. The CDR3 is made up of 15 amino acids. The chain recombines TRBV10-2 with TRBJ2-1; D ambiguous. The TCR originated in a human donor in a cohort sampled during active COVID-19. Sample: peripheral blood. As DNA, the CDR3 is TGCGCCAGCAGTGAAAATGTTCTCAGGAACAATGAGCAGTTCTTC. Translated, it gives CASSENVLRNNEQFF.